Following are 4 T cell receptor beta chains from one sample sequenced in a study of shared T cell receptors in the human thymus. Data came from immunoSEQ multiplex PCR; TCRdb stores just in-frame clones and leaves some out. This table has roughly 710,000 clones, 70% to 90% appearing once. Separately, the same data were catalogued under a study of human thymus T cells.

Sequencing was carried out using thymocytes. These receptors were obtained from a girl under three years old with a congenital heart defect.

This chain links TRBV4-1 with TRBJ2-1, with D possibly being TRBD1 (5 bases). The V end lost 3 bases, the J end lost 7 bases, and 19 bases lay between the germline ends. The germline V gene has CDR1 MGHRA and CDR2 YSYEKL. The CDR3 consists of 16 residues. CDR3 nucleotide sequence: TGCGCCAGCAGCCAGACAGTAGGGCCTGTGGTGAATGAGCAGTTCTTC. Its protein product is CASSQTVGPVVNEQFF.

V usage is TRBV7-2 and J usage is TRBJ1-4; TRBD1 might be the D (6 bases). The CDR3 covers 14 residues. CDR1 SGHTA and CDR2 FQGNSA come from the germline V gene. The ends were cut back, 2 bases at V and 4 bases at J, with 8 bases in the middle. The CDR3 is CASSLWGHNEKLFF. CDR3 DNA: TGTGCCAGCAGCTTATGGGGGCATAATGAAAAACTGTTTTTT.

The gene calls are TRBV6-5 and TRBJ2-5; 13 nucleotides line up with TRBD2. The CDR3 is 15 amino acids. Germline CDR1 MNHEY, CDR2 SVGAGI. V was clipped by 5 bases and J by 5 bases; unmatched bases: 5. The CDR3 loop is CASSRLAGGRETQYF. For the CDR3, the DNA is TGTGCCAGCAGTAGACTAGCGGGGGGCCGGGAGACCCAGTACTTC.

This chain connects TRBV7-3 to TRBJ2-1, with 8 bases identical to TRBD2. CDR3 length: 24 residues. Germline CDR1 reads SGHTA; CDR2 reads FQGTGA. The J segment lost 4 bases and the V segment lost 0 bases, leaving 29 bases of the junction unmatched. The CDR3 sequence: CASSLTSPPKGLAGRLWAYNEQFF. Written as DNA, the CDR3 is TGTGCCAGCAGCTTAACTTCTCCGCCTAAGGGGCTAGCGGGCCGCCTATGGGCATACAATGAGCAGTTCTTC. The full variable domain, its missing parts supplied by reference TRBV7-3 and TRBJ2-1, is GAGVSQTPSNKVTEKGKYVELRCDPISGHTALYWYRQSLGQGPEFLIYFQGTGAADDSGLPNDRFFAVRPEGSVSTLKIQRTERGDSAVYLCASSLTSPPKGLAGRLWAYNEQFFGPGTRLTVL.